These 7 T cell receptor beta chains came from one sample sequenced in a study of regulatory T cells in long-lasting Graves disease. The time point was: newly diagnosed GD, antithyroid drugs for less than 3 months. Generation of the TCR library employed RNA extracted from PBMCs. HTBI primers from iRepertoire and Arm-PCR of CDR3 regions yielded the TCR beta libraries. TCRdb analysed the multiplex PCR reads with MiXCR anew, one entry per CDR3 protein. Among about 610,000 distinct CDR3 sequences listed, roughly a sixth were seen once. A further study also used this sample, focusing on T cells in Graves' hyperthyroidism and ophthalmopathy.

This material consisted of peripheral blood mononuclear cells (PBMCs), taken at new diagnosis, from a patient treated with antithyroid drugs. The receptors here all came from a man in his late teens or twenties with Graves disease.

This clonotype has a count of ten or more. The rearrangement links TRBV6-1 to TRBJ1-1; 7 bases map to TRBD1. Trimming took 7 bases from V and 0 from J; bases not matched to a gene: 11. Germline CDR1 reads MNHNS; CDR2 reads SASEGT. The CDR3 has 16 residues. CDR3 nucleotide sequence: TGTGCCAGCAAAGTCGGACAGGCGACCATGAACACTGAAGCTTTCTTT. It translates to CASKVGQATMNTEAFF.

This clonotype has at least ten counts. The chain carries TRBV28 and TRBJ2-5; 11 bases line up with TRBD2. Trimming at V came to 6 bases and at J to 4 bases, leaving 10 bases not matched to a gene. Germline assignment: CDR1 MDHEN and CDR2 SYDVKM. The CDR3 loop spans 16 amino acids. The CDR3: CASRGELAGERETQYF. CDR3 DNA sequence: TGTGCCAGCAGGGGGGAACTAGCGGGAGAACGAGAGACCCAGTACTTC. Full variable domain (remainder filled in from reference TRBV28 and TRBJ2-5): DVKVTQSSRYLVKRTGEKVFLECVQDMDHENMFWYRQDPGLGLRLIYFSYDVKMKEKGDIPEGYSVSREKKERFSLILESASTNQTSMYLCASRGELAGERETQYFGPGTRLLVL.

Regarding this clonotype: At one end, the junction sequence differs from germline, possibly due to a read error. The chain links TRBV27 to TRBJ1-2, with D uncertain. Germline V gene lookup returns CDR1 MNHEY and CDR2 SMNVEV (reference sequence). The CDR3 covers 12 residues. CDR3 DNA sequence: TGTGCCAGCAGTTTGGGAGGCTATAGCTACACCTTC. This translates into CASSLGGYSYTF.

The rearrangement uses TRBV28 and TRBJ1-3, with a possible D match to TRBD1 (5 bases). Germline lookup yields CDR1 MDHEN and CDR2 SYDVKM. The CDR3 runs 16 residues. V shed 5 bases and J shed 0 bases, with 14 bases lying between them. The CDR3 nucleotides read TGTGCCAGCAGTCACCTAACAGGTGTCTCTGGAAACACCATATATTTT. Its protein product is CASSHLTGVSGNTIYF.

This clonotype has at least ten counts. The chain combines TRBV12-3 or TRBV12-4 with TRBJ2-3; D remains ambiguous. V was shortened by 0 bases and J by 2 bases, with 6 bases between the two germline ends. The CDR3 totals 14 residues. The CDR3 reads CASSLARYTDTQYF. The CDR3 DNA sequence: TGTGCCAGCAGTTTAGCGAGATACACAGATACGCAGTATTTT.

This clonotype has a count of ten or more. V gene TRBV6-2 or TRBV6-3 combines with J gene TRBJ2-3; tentatively, D is TRBD1 (5 bases). The CDR3 length is 14 residues. Trimming took 8 bases from V and 6 from J, leaving 18 bases between them. CDR1 and CDR2 (germline): MNHEY, SVGEGT. The CDR3: CASANLNKGDTQYF. The DNA for the CDR3 is TGTGCCAGCGCTAACCTGAACAAGGGGGATACGCAGTATTTT.

J is TRBJ1-5 and V is TRBV5-6; 9 bases fit TRBD1. With 6 bases clipped from V and 7 bases from J, the junction kept 8 bases outside the gene matches. This CDR3 is 14 amino acids long. Germline V lookup: CDR1 SGHDT, CDR2 YYEEEE. The CDR3 bases are TGTGCCAGCACCTACGGACAGGGGATACAGCCCCAGCATTTT. The encoded protein is CASTYGQGIQPQHF.